The next 6 T cell receptor beta chains were all read from a single sample in a study of cytomegalovirus exposure and HLA in healthy donors. PCR employed 60 Vbeta and 13 Jbeta primers. The data were produced by immunoSEQ multiplex PCR, yet TCRdb's version contains in-frame clones alone and is incomplete. The repertoire holds more than 110,000 clones, roughly 9.7% seen once, with less than 2% in the top ten. Sample: PBMCs. These receptors all come from a man over 45 in good health and CMV-seronegative.

This clone was recorded a few times. This rearrangement joins TRBV5-1 to TRBJ1-5, with 7 bases matching TRBD1. The CDR3 contains 15 residues. V lost 2 bases and J lost 1; bases outside the gene matches: 3. Germline CDR1 reads SGHRS; CDR2 reads YFSETQ. CDR3 region: CASSFEGASNQPQHF. CDR3 DNA: TGCGCCAGCAGCTTTGAGGGGGCGAGCAATCAGCCCCAGCATTTT. The variable domain in full, with the rest retrieved from reference TRBV5-1 and TRBJ1-5, is KAGVTQTPRYLIKTRGQQVTLSCSPISGHRSVSWYQQTPGQGLQFLFEYFSETQRNKGNFPGRFSGRQFSNSRSEMNVSTLELGDSALYLCASSFEGASNQPQHFGDGTRLSIL.

V usage is TRBV28 and J usage is TRBJ1-1; perhaps TRBD1 as D (6 bases). Trimming shortened V by 6 bases and J by 1 base, and 12 bases separated the two germline ends. The CDR3 length is 14 residues. Looked up from germline, CDR1 is MDHEN and CDR2 is SYDVKM. CDR3 residues: CASSPWTANTEAFF. CDR3 coding DNA: TGTGCCAGCAGCCCCTGGACAGCGAACACTGAAGCTTTCTTT.

This sequence joins TRBV7-2 and TRBJ2-5; D may be TRBD2 (6 bases). Germline assignment: CDR1 SGHTA and CDR2 FQGNSA. The CDR3 totals 16 residues. Trimming removed 6 bases from V and 4 bases from J, with 21 bases in between. The CDR3 here is CASSSMSAGKGETQYF. The CDR3 DNA sequence: TGTGCCAGCAGTTCCATGTCGGCGGGAAAAGGAGAGACCCAGTACTTC.

This clone was seen just once. The V and J genes are TRBV19 and TRBJ2-1; D possibly corresponds to TRBD2 (5 bases). Looked up from germline, CDR1 is LNHDA and CDR2 is SQIVND (reference sequence). V gave up 3 bases and J gave up 8 bases, with 8 bases separating them. This CDR3 has 12 residues. Here the CDR3 reads CASSMSGDEQFF. The DNA of the CDR3 is TGTGCCAGTAGTATGTCCGGGGATGAGCAGTTCTTC.

The chain recombines TRBV6-4 with TRBJ2-3; TRBD2 agrees at 7 bases. The CDR3 covers 15 residues. The V gene end was trimmed by 3 bases and the J gene end by 2 bases; junction bases not matched to a gene: 5. Germline loops: CDR1 MRHNA, CDR2 SNTAGT. CDR3 sequence reads: CASSEGGSDTDTQYF. CDR3 nucleotide sequence: TGTGCCAGCAGTGAGGGCGGGAGTGACACAGATACGCAGTATTTT.

The chain is built from TRBV2 and TRBJ2-1; TRBD2 matches at 8 bases. The CDR3 totals 16 residues. Germline CDR1 SNHLY, CDR2 FYNNEI. J gave up 3 bases and V 3 bases, and 7 bases lay outside the gene matches. The CDR3 loop is CASSDGSGTLYNEQFF. The CDR3 nucleotides read TGTGCCAGCAGTGATGGTAGCGGGACCCTCTACAATGAGCAGTTCTTC.